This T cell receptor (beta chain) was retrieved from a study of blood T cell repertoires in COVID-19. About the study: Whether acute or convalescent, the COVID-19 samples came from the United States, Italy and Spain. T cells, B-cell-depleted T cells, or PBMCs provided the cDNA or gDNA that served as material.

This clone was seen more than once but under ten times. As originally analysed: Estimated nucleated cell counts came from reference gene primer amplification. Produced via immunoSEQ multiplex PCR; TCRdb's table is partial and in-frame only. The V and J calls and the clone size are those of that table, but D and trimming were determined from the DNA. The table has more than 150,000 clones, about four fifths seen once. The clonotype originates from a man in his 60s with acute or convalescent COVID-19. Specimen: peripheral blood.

Here the CDR3 reads CASSQGWGLDTEAFF. The CDR3 bases are TGTGCCAGCAGCCAAGGTTGGGGGCTGGACACTGAAGCTTTCTTT. This rearrangement joins TRBV3-1 (or the pseudogene TRBV3-2) to TRBJ1-1; weak D call: TRBD1 (6 bases). V lost 1 base and J lost 3, with 12 bases in between. The germline CDR1 and CDR2 sequences are LGHDT and YNNKEL (reference sequence). There are 15 residues in the CDR3.